This section outlines one T cell receptor (beta chain) sequence together with its context. The authors' processing: It was from reference gene primer amplification that nucleated cell counts were estimated. TCRdb keeps only in-frame clones here, not all; method: immunoSEQ multiplex PCR. Clone size and the V and J calls come from that table; the DNA yielded D and trimming. The table shows about 250,000 clones, with more than 75% occurring only once. The sample belongs to a study of blood T cell repertoires in COVID-19. The Seattle patients joined while their infection was active and were tracked longitudinally afterward. The trim removed 3 bases at V and 5 bases at J, leaving 9 bases unmatched. Germline V gene data show CDR1 as SEHNR and CDR2 as FQNEAQ (reference sequence). The CDR3 spans 15 residues.

The clonotype was recovered from an elderly woman with COVID-19, enrolled during active disease. Material: peripheral blood. This rearrangement joins TRBV7-9 to TRBJ2-5; 7 bases are shared with TRBD1. The CDR3 nucleotides are TGTGCCAGCAGCTTCCCGACAGGGCATGTCGAGACCCAGTACTTC. It codes for CASSFPTGHVETQYF.